This TCR beta chain was identified during a study of cytomegalovirus exposure and HLA in healthy donors. Study-wide background: Earlier work reported 100 million to 130 million unique TCR beta sequences from approximately 180 million T cells.

The trim removed 6 bases at V and 4 bases at J, leaving 14 bases unmatched. CDR1 MGHRA and CDR2 YSYEKL come from the germline V gene. This CDR3 comprises 16 residues. The study ran its PCR with 60 Vbeta and 13 Jbeta primers. The table came from immunoSEQ multiplex PCR; TCRdb's copy has only in-frame clones and leaves some out. The sample yields 100,000 to 150,000 clones, roughly 85% seen once. The sample comprised PBMCs. V is TRBV4-1 and J is TRBJ1-1, with 7 bases lining up with TRBD1. This receptor was obtained from a woman between 40 and 55 years old in good health and CMV-seropositive. The CDR3 loop is CASRDLQGNYITEAFF. CDR3 in DNA: TGCGCCAGCAGGGACTTACAGGGGAATTATATCACTGAAGCTTTCTTT.